The present TCR beta chain was sequenced within a study of beta chain features in type 1 diabetes. Whole-study findings and limits: Type 1 diabetes patients had TCRB CDR3s that were shorter (moderately but significantly so) in all four CD4+ subsets. cDNA-based sequencing might over-represent cells highly expressing TCR. TCRB repertoires of naive, central memory and Treg cells appeared more similar among patients than among healthy donors.

This clone was recorded a few times. The antigen remains undetermined. Researchers reported sorting CD4+ naive, central memory, regulatory and stem cell-like memory cells via CD45RO/CCR7/CD25/CD127/CD95/CD27. The purity of all sorted populations exceeded 98%. Germline trimming cut 5 bases from V and 3 bases from J; bases unmatched to any gene: 7. Germline CDR1 MNHEY, CDR2 SVGAGI. This CDR3 is 14 amino acids long. Sequenced material consisted of expressed TCRB transcripts (all of the isolated RNA was reverse transcribed). Generated by immunoSEQ multiplex PCR, the TCRdb table keeps only in-frame clones and is missing some. The data hold fewer than 400,000 clones, with about a tenth observed a single time.

Sequenced material: central memory CD4+ T cells from blood. The chain combines TRBV6-5 with TRBJ2-7; 7 bases fit TRBD1. This TCR came from a man aged 25-40 years with type 1 diabetes. CDR3 DNA sequence: TGTGCCAGCAGTGGACAGGCCCTAGGCTACGAGCAGTACTTC. As protein: CASSGQALGYEQYF.